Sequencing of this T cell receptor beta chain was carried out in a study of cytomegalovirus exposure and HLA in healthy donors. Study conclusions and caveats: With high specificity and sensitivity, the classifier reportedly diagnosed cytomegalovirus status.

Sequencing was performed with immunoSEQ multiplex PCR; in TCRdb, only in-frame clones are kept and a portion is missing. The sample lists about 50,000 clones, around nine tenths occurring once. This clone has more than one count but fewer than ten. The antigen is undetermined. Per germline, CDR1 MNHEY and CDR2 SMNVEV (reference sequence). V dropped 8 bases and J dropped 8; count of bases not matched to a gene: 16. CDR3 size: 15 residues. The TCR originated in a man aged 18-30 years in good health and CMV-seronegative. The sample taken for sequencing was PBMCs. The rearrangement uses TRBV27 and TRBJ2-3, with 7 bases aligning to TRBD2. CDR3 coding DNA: TGTGCCAGCTCTAATTGGGCGGGAGACCCCGGTACGCAGTATTTT. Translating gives CASSNWAGDPGTQYF.